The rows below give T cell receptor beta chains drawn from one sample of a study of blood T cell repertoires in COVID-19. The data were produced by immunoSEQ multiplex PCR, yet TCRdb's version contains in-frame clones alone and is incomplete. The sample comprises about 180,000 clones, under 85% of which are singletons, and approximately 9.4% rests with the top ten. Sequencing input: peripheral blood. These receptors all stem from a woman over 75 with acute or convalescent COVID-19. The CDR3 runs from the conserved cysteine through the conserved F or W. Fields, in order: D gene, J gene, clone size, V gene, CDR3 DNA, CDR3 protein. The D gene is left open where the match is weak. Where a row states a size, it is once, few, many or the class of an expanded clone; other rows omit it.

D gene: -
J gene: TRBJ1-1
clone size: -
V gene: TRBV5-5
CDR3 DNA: TGTGCCAGCAGCCCGGGGGGGCAGCCTGAAGCTTTCTTT
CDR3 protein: CASSPGGQPEAFF

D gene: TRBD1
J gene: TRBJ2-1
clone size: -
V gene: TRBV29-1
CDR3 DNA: TGCAGCGTCCCGGGACAGATCAATGAGCAGTTCTTC
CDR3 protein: CSVPGQINEQFF

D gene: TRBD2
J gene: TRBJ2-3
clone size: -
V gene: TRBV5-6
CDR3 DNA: TGTGCCAGCAGCTTGGAAGGTAGCGGGGGGAACGCAGATACGCAGTATTTT
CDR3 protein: CASSLEGSGGNADTQYF

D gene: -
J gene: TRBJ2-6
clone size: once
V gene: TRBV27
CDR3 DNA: TGTGCCAGCAGTTTGCGGGCTGGGGCCAACGTCCTGACTTTC
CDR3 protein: CASSLRAGANVLTF

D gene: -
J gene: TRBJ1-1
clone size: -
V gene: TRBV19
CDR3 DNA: TGTGCCAGTAGTATACAGGGGAACACTGAAGCTTTCTTT
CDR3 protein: CASSIQGNTEAFF

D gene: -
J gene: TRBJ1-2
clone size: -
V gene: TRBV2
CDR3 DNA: TGTGCCAGCAGTGCGGACAGTAACTATGGCTACACCTTC
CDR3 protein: CASSADSNYGYTF

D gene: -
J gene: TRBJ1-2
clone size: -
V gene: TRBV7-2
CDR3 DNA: TGTGCCAGCAGCTTCGGACTGGGATCGTCGGGAGGCTACACCTTC
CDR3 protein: CASSFGLGSSGGYTF

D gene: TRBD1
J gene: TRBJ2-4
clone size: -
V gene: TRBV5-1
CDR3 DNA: TGCGCCAGCAGCTCTAATACGCTAGGGGGCACAGGGGGCATTCAGTACTTC
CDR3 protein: CASSSNTLGGTGGIQYF

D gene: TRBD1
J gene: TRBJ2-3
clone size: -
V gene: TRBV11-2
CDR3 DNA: TGTGCCAGCGGCAAAATTCTGGGACAGGGGGAAGATACGCAGTATTTT
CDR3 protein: CASGKILGQGEDTQYF

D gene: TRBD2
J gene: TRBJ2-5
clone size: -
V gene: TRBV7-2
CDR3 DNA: TGTGCCAGCAGCTTAAGTAGCGGGGGGACGGAGACCCAGTACTTC
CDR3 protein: CASSLSSGGTETQYF

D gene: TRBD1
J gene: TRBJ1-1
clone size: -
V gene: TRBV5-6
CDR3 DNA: TGTGCCAGCAGCTTGCGGCGACAGGGGGTTGGCACTGAAGCTTTCTTT
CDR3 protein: CASSLRRQGVGTEAFF

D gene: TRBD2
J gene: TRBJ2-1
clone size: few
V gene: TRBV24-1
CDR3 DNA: TGTGCCACCAGTGACTTACTAGCGGGGGCCCTCCATGAGCAGTTCTTC
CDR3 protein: CATSDLLAGALHEQFF

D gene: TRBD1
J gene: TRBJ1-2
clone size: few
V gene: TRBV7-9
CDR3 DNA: TGTGCCAGCAGCTTCGGACAGGGCGGCTACACCTTC
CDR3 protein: CASSFGQGGYTF

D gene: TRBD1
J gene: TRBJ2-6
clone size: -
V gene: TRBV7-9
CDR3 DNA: TGTGCCAGCAGCCTAAGACAGGGCAACTCTGGAGCCAACGTCCTGACTTTC
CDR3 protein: CASSLRQGNSGANVLTF

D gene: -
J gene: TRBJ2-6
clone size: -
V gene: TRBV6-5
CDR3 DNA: TGTGCCAGCAGTTACTCCGGGTTCTCTGGGGCCAACGTCCTGACTTTC
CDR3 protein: CASSYSGFSGANVLTF

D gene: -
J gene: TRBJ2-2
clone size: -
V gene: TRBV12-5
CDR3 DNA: TGTGCTAGTGGTTTCAGGGCGAACACCGGGGAGCTGTTTTTT
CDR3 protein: CASGFRANTGELFF

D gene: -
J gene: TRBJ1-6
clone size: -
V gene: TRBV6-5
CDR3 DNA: TGTGCCGCTGGAGGGATGAATTCACCCCTCCACTTT
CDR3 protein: CAAGGMNSPLHF

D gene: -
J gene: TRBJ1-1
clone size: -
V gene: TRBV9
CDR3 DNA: TGTGCCAGCAGCCCGAGGGGGACCGTGCAAACTAAAGCTTTCTTT
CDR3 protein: CASSPRGTVQTKAFF

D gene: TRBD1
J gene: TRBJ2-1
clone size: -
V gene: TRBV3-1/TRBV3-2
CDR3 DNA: TGTGCCAGCAGCCACCGGGACAGGGGTAACCATGAGCAGTTCTTC
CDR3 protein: CASSHRDRGNHEQFF

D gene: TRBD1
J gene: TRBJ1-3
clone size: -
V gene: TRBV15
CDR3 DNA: TGTGCCACCAGCAAACAGGGGGCCCTCTCTGGAAACACCATATATTTT
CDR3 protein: CATSKQGALSGNTIYF

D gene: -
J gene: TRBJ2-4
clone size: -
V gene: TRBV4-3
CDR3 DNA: TGCGCCAGCAGCCAAGGTGGCGGGTTGCTAGCCAAAAACATTCAGTACTTC
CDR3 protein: CASSQGGGLLAKNIQYF

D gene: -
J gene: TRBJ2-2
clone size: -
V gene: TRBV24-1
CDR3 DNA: TGTGCCACCAGTGCCGCGCGCCCCAACACCGGGGAGCTGTTTTTT
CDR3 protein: CATSAARPNTGELFF

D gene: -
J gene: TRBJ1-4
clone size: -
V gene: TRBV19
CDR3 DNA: TGTGCCAGTAGTCTTAATGAAAAACTGTTTTTT
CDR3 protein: CASSLNEKLFF

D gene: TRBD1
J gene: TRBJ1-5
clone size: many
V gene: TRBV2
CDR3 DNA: TGTGCCAGCAGGAACAGGGGGCAACAGCCCCAGCATTTT
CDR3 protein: CASRNRGQQPQHF

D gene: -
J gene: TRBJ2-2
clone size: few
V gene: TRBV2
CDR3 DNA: TGTGCCAGCAGTGATCAGTCGTCCACCGGGGAGCTGTTTTTT
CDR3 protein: CASSDQSSTGELFF

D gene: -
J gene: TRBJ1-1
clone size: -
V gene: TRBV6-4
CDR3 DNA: TGTGCCAGCAGTGACAGGGGGGGTTCTGAAGCTTTCTTT
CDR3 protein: CASSDRGGSEAFF

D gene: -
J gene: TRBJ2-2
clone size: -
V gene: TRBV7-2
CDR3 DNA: TGTGCCAGCAGCTTGGGTCTAGCGACTTCCGGGGAGCTGTTTTTT
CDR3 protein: CASSLGLATSGELFF

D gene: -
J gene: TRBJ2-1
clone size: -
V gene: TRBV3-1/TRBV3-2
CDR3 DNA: TGTGCCAGCAGCCAAGAAGGGAGACTCTACAATGAGCAGTTCTTC
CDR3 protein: CASSQEGRLYNEQFF

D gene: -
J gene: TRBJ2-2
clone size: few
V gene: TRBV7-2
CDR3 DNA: TGTGCCAGCAGCTTAGGGGGGCCAGACACCGGGGAGCTGTTTTTT
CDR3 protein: CASSLGGPDTGELFF